The following is a TCR beta chain sequence with its context. Sequence at one end of the junction differs from germline and may be a read error. These data are taken from a study of blood T cell repertoires in COVID-19. The assay was immunoSEQ multiplex PCR, and TCRdb's table has in-frame clones only and misses some. The sample lists around 190,000 clones; 80% to 90% were seen once. The CDR3 is 16 amino acids. Germline CDR1 and CDR2: SNHLY and FYNNEI. Sequencing was carried out using peripheral blood. This TCR came from a man between 18 and 29 years old who had recovered from COVID-19. The V gene is TRBV2, the J gene TRBJ1-6; the D is unclear. CDR3 sequence (DNA): TGTGCCAGCAGTCCGCTGAGGACTGGAGTAAATTCACCTCTCCACTTT. Its translation is CASSPLRTGVNSPLHF.